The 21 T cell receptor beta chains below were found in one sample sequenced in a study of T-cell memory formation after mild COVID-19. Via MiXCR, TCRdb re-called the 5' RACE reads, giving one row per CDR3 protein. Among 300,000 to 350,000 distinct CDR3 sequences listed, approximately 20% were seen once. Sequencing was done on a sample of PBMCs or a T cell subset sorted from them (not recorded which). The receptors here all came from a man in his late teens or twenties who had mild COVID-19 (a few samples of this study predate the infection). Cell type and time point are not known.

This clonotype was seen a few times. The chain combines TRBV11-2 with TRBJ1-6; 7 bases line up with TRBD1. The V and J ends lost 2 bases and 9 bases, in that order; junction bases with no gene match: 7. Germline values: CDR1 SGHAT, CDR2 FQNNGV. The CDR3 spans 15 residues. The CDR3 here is CASSLNRDRLSPLHF. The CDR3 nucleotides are TGTGCCAGCAGCTTAAACCGGGACAGACTTTCACCCCTCCACTTT.

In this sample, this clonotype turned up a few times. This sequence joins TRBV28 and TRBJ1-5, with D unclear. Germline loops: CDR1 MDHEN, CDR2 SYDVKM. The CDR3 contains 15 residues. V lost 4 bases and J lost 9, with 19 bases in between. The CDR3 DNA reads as TGTGCCAGCAGTTCAATACGACCCGGGCCATGGCCCCAGCATTTT. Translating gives CASSSIRPGPWPQHF.

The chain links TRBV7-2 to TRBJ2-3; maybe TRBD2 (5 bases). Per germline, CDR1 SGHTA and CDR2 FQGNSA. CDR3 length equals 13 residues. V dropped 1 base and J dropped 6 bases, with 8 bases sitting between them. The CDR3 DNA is TGTGCCAGCAGCTTAGGCAGGAGGGATACGCAGTATTTT. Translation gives CASSLGRRDTQYF.

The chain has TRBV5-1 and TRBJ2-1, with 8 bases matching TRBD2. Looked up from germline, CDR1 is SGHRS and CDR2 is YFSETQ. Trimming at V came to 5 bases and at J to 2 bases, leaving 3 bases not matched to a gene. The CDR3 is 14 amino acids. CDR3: CASRRGATYNEQFF. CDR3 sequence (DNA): TGCGCCAGCAGGCGGGGGGCAACCTACAATGAGCAGTTCTTC.

The CDR3 region is CASSQIAGGQVRTDTQYF. The CDR3 DNA sequence: TGCGCCAGCAGCCAAATCGCCGGAGGCCAGGTTCGCACAGATACGCAGTATTTT. The chain uses TRBV4-1 and TRBJ2-3, with D possibly matching TRBD2 (5 bases). V was clipped by 2 bases and J by 1 base, with 19 bases between them. The CDR3 loop spans 18 amino acids. Germline V lookup: CDR1 MGHRA, CDR2 YSYEKL.

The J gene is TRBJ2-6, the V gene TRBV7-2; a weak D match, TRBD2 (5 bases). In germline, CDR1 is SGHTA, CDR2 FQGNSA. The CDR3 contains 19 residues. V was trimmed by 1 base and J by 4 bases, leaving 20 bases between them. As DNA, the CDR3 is TGTGCCAGCAGCTTAGAAGGGCTTCAGGCACCGGGGGGGGCCAACGTCCTGACTTTC. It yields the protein CASSLEGLQAPGGANVLTF.

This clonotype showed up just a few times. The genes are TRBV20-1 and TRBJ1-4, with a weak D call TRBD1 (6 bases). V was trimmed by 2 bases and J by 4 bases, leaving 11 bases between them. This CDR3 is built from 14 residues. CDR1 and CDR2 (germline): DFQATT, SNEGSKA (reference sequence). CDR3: CSARSRGGNEKLFF. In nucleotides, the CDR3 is TGCAGTGCTAGAAGCAGGGGCGGTAATGAAAAACTGTTTTTT.

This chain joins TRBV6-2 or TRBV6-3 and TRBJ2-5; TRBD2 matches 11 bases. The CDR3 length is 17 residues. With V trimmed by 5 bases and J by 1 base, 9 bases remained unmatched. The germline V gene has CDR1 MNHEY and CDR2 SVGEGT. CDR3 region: CASSQRLAGTPQETQYF. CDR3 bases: TGTGCCAGCAGTCAACGACTAGCGGGGACCCCCCAAGAGACCCAGTACTTC.

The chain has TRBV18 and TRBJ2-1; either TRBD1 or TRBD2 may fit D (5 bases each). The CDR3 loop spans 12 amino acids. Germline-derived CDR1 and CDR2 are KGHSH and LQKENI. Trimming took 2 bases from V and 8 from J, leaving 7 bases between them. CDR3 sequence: CASSPRDHEQFF. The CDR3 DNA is TGTGCCAGCTCACCAAGGGACCATGAGCAGTTCTTC.

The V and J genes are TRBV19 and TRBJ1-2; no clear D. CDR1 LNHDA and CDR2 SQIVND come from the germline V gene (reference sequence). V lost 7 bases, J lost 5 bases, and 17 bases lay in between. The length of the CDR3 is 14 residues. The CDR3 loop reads CASNPRGGYYGYTF. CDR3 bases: TGTGCCAGTAACCCTCGCGGAGGGTATTATGGCTACACCTTC.

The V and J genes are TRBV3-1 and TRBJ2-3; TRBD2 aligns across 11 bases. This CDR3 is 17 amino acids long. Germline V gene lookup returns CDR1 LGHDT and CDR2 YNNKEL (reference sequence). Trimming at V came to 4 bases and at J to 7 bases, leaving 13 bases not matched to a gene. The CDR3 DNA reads TGTGCCAGCAGCCTACGGGGGGGACTAGCGGACAGGAATACGCAGTATTTT. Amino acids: CASSLRGGLADRNTQYF.

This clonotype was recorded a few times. The CDR3 loop is CASSRTVLIGELFF. CDR3 DNA: TGTGCCAGCAGCCGGACAGTTTTGATCGGGGAGCTGTTTTTT. The V call is TRBV4-2, the J call TRBJ2-2, with TRBD1 as a possible D gene (6 bases). V gave up 4 bases and J gave up 7 bases, with 13 bases separating them. This CDR3 is 14 amino acids long. Per germline, CDR1 LGHNA and CDR2 YNFKEQ.

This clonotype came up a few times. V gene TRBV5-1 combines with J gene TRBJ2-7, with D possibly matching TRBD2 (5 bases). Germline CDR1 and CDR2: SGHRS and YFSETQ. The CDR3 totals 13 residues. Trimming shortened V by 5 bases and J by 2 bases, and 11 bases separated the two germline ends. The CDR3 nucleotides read TGCGCCAGCAGTCCCGGGGTCGCCTACGAGCAGTACTTC. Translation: CASSPGVAYEQYF.

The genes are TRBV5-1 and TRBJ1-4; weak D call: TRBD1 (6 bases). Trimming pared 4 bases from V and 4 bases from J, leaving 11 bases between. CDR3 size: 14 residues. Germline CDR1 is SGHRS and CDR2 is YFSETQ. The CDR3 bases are TGCGCCAGCAGCCCGGACAGCATTAATGAAAAACTGTTTTTT. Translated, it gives CASSPDSINEKLFF.

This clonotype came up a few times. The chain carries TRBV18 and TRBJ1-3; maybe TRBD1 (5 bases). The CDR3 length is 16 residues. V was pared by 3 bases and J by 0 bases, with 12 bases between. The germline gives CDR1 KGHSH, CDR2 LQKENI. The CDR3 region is CASSPTQAFSGNTIYF. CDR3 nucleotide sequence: TGTGCCAGCTCACCGACACAGGCCTTCTCTGGAAACACCATATATTTT.

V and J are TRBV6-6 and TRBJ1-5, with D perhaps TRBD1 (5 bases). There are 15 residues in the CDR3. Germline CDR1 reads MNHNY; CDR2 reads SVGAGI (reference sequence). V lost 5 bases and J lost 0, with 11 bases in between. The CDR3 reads CASSRGRDSNQPQHF. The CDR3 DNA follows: TGTGCCAGCAGTCGGGGACGGGATAGCAATCAGCCCCAGCATTTT.

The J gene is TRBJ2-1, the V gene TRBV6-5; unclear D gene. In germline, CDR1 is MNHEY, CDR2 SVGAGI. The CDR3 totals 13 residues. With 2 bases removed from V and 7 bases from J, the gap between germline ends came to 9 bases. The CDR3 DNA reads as TGTGCCAGCAGTTACAAGTTTGGGAATGAGCAGTTCTTC. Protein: CASSYKFGNEQFF.

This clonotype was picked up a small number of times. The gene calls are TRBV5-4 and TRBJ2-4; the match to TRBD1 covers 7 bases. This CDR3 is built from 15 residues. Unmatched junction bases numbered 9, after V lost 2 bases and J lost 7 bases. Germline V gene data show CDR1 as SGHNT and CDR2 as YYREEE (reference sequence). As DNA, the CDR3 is TGTGCCAGCAGCTTCGAGGGGGCCGGGCCTAACATTCAGTACTTC. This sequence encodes CASSFEGAGPNIQYF.

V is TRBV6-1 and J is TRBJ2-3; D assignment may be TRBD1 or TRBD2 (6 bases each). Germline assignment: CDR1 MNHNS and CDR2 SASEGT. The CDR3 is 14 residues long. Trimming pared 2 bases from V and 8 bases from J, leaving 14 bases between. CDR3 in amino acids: CASSEWGAPRTQYF. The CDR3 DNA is TGTGCCAGCAGTGAATGGGGGGCCCCCCGTACGCAGTATTTT.

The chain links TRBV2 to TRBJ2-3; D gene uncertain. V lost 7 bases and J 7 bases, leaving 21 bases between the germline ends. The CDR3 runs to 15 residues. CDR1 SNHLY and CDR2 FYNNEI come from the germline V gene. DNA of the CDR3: TGTGCCAGCACCTTCCGGACCGACGGCCGATATACGCAGTATTTT. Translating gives CASTFRTDGRYTQYF.

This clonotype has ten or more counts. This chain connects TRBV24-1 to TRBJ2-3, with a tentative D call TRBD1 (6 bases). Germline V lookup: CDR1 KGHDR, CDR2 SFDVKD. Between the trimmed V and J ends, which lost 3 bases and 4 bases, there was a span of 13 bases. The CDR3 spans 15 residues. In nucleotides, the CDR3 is TGTGCCACCAGTGATCGGGCAGGGGCTTCAGATACGCAGTATTTT. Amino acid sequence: CATSDRAGASDTQYF.